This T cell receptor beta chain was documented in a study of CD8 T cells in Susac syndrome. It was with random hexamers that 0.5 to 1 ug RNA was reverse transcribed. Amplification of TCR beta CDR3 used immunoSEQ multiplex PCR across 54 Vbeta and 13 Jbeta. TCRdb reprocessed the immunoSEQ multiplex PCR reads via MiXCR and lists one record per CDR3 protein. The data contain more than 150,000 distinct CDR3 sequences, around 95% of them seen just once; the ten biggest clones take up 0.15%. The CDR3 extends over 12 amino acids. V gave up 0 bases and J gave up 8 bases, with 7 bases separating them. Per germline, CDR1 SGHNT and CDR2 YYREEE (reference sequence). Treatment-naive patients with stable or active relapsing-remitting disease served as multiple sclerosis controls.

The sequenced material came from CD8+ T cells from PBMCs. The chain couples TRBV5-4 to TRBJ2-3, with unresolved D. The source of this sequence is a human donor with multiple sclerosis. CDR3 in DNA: TGTGCCAGCAGCTTGGATGGACCTACGCAGTATTTT. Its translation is CASSLDGPTQYF.